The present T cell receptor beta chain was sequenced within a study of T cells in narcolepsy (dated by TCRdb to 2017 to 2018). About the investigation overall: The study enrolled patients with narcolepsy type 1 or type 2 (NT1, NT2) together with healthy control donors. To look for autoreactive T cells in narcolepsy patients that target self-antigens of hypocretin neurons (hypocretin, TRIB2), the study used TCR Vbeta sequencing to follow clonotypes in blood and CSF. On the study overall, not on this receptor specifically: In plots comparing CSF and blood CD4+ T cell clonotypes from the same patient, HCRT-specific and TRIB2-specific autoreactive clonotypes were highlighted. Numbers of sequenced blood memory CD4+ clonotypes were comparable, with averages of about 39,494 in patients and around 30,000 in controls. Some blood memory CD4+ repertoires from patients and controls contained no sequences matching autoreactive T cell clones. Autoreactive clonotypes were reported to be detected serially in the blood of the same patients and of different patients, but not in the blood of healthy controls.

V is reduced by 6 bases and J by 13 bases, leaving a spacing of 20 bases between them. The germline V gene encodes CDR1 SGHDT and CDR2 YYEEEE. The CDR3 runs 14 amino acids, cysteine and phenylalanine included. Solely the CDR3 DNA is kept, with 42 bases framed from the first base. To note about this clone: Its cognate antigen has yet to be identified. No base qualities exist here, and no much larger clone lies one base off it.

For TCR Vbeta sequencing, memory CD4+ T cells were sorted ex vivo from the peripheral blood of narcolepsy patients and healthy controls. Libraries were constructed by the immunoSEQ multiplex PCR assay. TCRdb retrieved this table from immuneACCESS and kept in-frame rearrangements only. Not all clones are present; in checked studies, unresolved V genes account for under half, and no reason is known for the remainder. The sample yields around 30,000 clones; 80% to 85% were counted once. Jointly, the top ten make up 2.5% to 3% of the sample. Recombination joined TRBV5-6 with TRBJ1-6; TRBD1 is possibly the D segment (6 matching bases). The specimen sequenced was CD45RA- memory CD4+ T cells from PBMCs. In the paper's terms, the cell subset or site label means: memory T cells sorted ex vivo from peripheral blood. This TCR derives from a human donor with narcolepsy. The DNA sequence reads TGTGCCAGCACCCTTGTGGCTACAGGGTTGCCCCTCCACTTT. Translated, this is CASTLVATGLPLHF.